One sample yielded the 12 T cell receptor beta chains listed below, sequenced in a study of cytomegalovirus exposure and HLA in healthy donors. The PCR had 60 Vbeta and 13 Jbeta primers. Data came from immunoSEQ multiplex PCR; TCRdb stores just in-frame clones and leaves some out. Of some 150,000 clones detected, more than 65% appear once; the ten largest clones hold roughly 1.2%. Sequencing was performed on PBMCs. The source is a woman aged 50 to 60 in good health and CMV-seronegative.

V usage is TRBV5-1 and J usage is TRBJ2-7; maybe TRBD1 (6 bases). The V gene lost 1 base and the J gene lost 2 bases, with 13 bases spanning the gap. Germline V CDR1 and CDR2: SGHRS, YFSETQ. CDR3 size: 15 residues. The CDR3 here is CASSLYPGATYEQYF. The CDR3 DNA reads TGCGCCAGCAGCTTGTACCCAGGGGCGACCTACGAGCAGTACTTC.

The chain joins TRBV7-9 to TRBJ2-1, with a possible D match to TRBD2 (6 bases). The CDR3 has 15 residues. Germline-derived CDR1 and CDR2 are SEHNR and FQNEAQ (reference sequence). Trimming removed 4 bases at V and 0 bases at J, with 10 bases between. The CDR3 sequence: CASSWDGSSYNEQFF. DNA for the CDR3: TGTGCCAGCAGCTGGGACGGGAGCTCCTACAATGAGCAGTTCTTC.

The chain is built from TRBV10-1 and TRBJ1-2; a possible D gene is TRBD1 (6 bases). There are 13 residues in the CDR3. Germline V gene data show CDR1 as WNHNN and CDR2 as SYGVQD (reference sequence). V was shortened by 5 bases and J by 1 base, with 8 bases between the two germline ends. The CDR3 loop is CASSKDSNYGYTF. The DNA of the CDR3 is TGCGCCAGCAGTAAGGACAGTAACTATGGCTACACCTTC.

The chain carries TRBV7-6 and TRBJ2-7; TRBD1 matches at 7 bases. Looked up from germline, CDR1 is SGHVS and CDR2 is FNYEAQ. After removal of 3 bases from V and 6 bases from J, the junction contained 5 bases not matched to a gene. The CDR3 consists of 13 residues. CDR3 bases: TGTGCCAGCAGCTTTACAGGGGATGGCGAGCAGTACTTC. As protein: CASSFTGDGEQYF.

The V call is TRBV7-9, the J call TRBJ2-1; weak D call: TRBD2 (5 bases). Germline CDR1 and CDR2: SEHNR and FQNEAQ (reference sequence). The CDR3 extends over 14 amino acids. The V and J ends lost 1 base and 4 bases respectively, with 8 bases between them. This CDR3 reads CASSLEGGYNEQFF. CDR3 nucleotides: TGTGCCAGCAGCTTAGAAGGAGGATACAATGAGCAGTTCTTC.

V and J are TRBV5-6 and TRBJ2-3; 8 bases agree with TRBD2. Germline values: CDR1 SGHDT, CDR2 YYEEEE. There are 15 residues in the CDR3. V lost 4 bases to trimming and J lost 4 bases; unmatched junction nucleotides: 8. DNA of the CDR3: TGTGCCAGCAGCCTCGGGGGGGTCGGGTCAGATACGCAGTATTTT. Its translation: CASSLGGVGSDTQYF.

The chain combines TRBV5-6 with TRBJ2-5; TRBD2 aligns across 9 bases. The germline gives CDR1 SGHDT, CDR2 YYEEEE. The CDR3 has 15 residues. With V trimmed by 2 bases and J by 4 bases, 6 bases remained unmatched. The CDR3 DNA follows: TGTGCCAGCAGCTTACCGGGACTAGCTGGAGAGACCCAGTACTTC. It translates to CASSLPGLAGETQYF.

CDR3 loop: CASRDTGGNSPLHF. CDR3 nucleotide sequence: TGTGCCAGTAGAGATACAGGGGGTAATTCACCCCTCCACTTT. V is TRBV19 and J is TRBJ1-6; 8 positions match TRBD1. Germline loops: CDR1 LNHDA, CDR2 SQIVND (reference sequence). This CDR3 has 14 residues. The V segment lost 6 bases and the J segment 6 bases; nucleotides outside the gene matches: 4.

V and J are TRBV2 and TRBJ2-5; TRBD2 might be the D (6 bases). The germline gives CDR1 SNHLY, CDR2 FYNNEI. CDR3 size: 14 residues. V was trimmed by 7 bases and J by 7 bases, leaving 19 bases between them. In nucleotides, the CDR3 is TGTGCCAGCACACCCCTAGATAGGGGAGGGACCCAGTACTTC. Its translation is CASTPLDRGGTQYF. Based on the CDR3 plus reference TRBV2 and TRBJ2-5, the full variable domain is EPEVTQTPSHQVTQMGQEVILRCVPISNHLYFYWYRQILGQKVEFLVSFYNNEISEKSEIFDDQFSVERPDGSNFTLKIRSTKLEDSAMYFCASTPLDRGGTQYFGPGTRLLVL.

V gene TRBV19 combines with J gene TRBJ2-3; 12 positions match TRBD2. CDR1 is LNHDA and CDR2 is SQIVND in the germline V gene (reference sequence). The J segment lost 6 bases and the V segment lost 6 bases, leaving 16 bases of the junction unmatched. The CDR3 has 18 residues. CDR3 in amino acids: CASSHLAGGLRVSDTQYF. Written as DNA, the CDR3 is TGTGCCAGTAGCCACCTAGCGGGGGGGCTCCGCGTCTCGGATACGCAGTATTTT.

The chain recombines TRBV10-3 with TRBJ1-5, with a weak D call TRBD1 (5 bases). The CDR3 extends over 15 amino acids. The V end lost 10 bases, the J end lost 7 bases, and 23 bases lay between the germline ends. Per germline, CDR1 ENHRY and CDR2 SYGVKD. This CDR3 is CATKRTGTGGQPQHF. CDR3 DNA: TGTGCCACCAAACGAACCGGGACCGGGGGACAGCCCCAGCATTTT.

This rearrangement joins TRBV7-2 to TRBJ1-4; 7 bases agree with TRBD1. The CDR3 sequence is 15 residues long. CDR1 and CDR2 from the germline V gene are SGHTA and FQGNSA. J gave up 7 bases and V 6 bases, and 11 bases lay outside the gene matches. The CDR3 DNA follows: TGTGCCAGCAGATTATTGGGGACAGTAAGTGAAAAACTGTTTTTT. Amino acid sequence: CASRLLGTVSEKLFF.